These 25 T cell receptor beta chains came from one sample sequenced in a study of T cells in Graves' hyperthyroidism and ophthalmopathy (dated by TCRdb to between 2019 and 2020). Library preparation was by multiplex PCR. TCRdb records Illumina HiSeq 2000 as the sequencer. The TCR beta CDR3 regions were amplified from RNA transcripts. The TCR CDR3 was subjected to a first round of RT-PCR using the HTBI primer set and the Qiagen OneStep RT-PCR kit. TCRdb cleaned the public reads at Q25 with fastp, built clones with MiXCR and kept in-frame beta chains. A single entry per CDR3 protein holds the most common genes and DNA from its merged rows. This sample has over 650,000 distinct CDR3 sequences in its table, and just under 45% of those were observed once. More than 7% of the sample goes to the ten largest clones. Source material: peripheral blood or thyroid tissue (not recorded which). The receptors were gathered from an adult man with Graves' disease, either hyperthyroidism or ophthalmopathy (not recorded which).

This chain links TRBV20-1 with TRBJ1-2; no clear D gene. CDR1 and CDR2 from the germline V gene are DFQATT and SNEGSKA (reference sequence). This CDR3 spans 14 amino acids. The germline V and J ends were trimmed by 3 bases and 3 bases, with 14 bases remaining between them. Here the CDR3 reads CSASTVLSDYGYTF. In DNA, the CDR3 is TGCAGTGCTAGTACAGTGTTGTCAGACTATGGCTACACCTTC.

The rearrangement links TRBV20-1 to TRBJ1-4; D gene uncertain. Germline values: CDR1 DFQATT, CDR2 SNEGSKA (reference sequence). V was clipped by 7 bases and J by 11 bases, with 11 bases between them. The CDR3 sequence is 10 residues long. The CDR3 loop is CSVIAGKLFF. CDR3 DNA sequence: TGCAGTGTCATAGCGGGGAAACTGTTTTTT.

In regard to this clonotype: The junction shows a germline mismatch at one end, possibly a read error. The chain uses TRBV6-5 and TRBJ2-7; D possibly corresponds to TRBD1 (6 bases). This CDR3 spans 13 amino acids. CDR1 is MNHEY and CDR2 is SVGAGI in the germline V gene. The DNA of the CDR3 is TGTGCCATCAGTTACAGGGAAGACTACGAGCAGTACTTC. Its protein product is CAISYREDYEQYF.

This clonotype was recorded many times. The J gene is TRBJ2-7, the V gene TRBV7-8; 11 nucleotides align to TRBD2. V shed 5 bases, J shed 6 bases, and the junction held 9 bases outside the gene matches. The CDR3 length is 15 residues. Per germline, CDR1 SGHVS and CDR2 FQNEAQ. The chain's CDR3 is CASSHPLAGGREQYF. CDR3 DNA: TGTGCCAGCAGCCACCCGCTAGCGGGAGGTCGCGAGCAGTACTTC.

The gene calls are TRBV7-9 and TRBJ1-4; 10 bases map to TRBD1. The germline V gene encodes CDR1 SEHNR and CDR2 FQNEAQ (reference sequence). The CDR3 has 17 residues. V was clipped by 4 bases and J by 5 bases; unmatched bases: 10. The DNA of the CDR3 is TGTGCCAGCAGCTCCCGGGACAGGGGCGCTGGGAATGAAAAACTGTTTTTT. Its protein product is CASSSRDRGAGNEKLFF.

The chain carries TRBV20-1 and TRBJ2-7; 8 positions match TRBD1. Germline-derived CDR1 and CDR2 are DFQATT and SNEGSKA (reference sequence). Trimming removed 5 bases from V and 4 bases from J; junction bases left unmatched: 10. This CDR3 has 14 residues. CDR3 in amino acids: CSALDRTGKYEQYF. DNA of the CDR3: TGCAGTGCTCTGGACAGGACAGGGAAGTACGAGCAGTACTTC.

This clonotype was observed at least ten times. The rearrangement links TRBV2 to TRBJ1-1, with a weak D call TRBD1 (5 bases). Germline-derived CDR1 and CDR2 are SNHLY and FYNNEI. V was trimmed by 4 bases and J by 7 bases, leaving 10 bases between them. CDR3 length equals 12 residues. DNA of the CDR3: TGTGCCAGCAGTGCGGGACGGCTTGAAGCTTTCTTT. Translated, it gives CASSAGRLEAFF.

This clonotype was observed a handful of times. This rearrangement joins TRBV9 to TRBJ2-5; 9 bases align to TRBD2. Germline V lookup: CDR1 SGDLS, CDR2 YYNGEE. This CDR3 is 15 amino acids long. V trimming: 0 bases; J trimming: 5 bases; junction bases outside the gene matches: 5. The CDR3 DNA sequence: TGTGCCAGCAGCGTAGGCGGGAGGGCCGGGGAGACCCAGTACTTC. Translated: CASSVGGRAGETQYF.

The chain joins TRBV2 to TRBJ1-3; D gene ambiguous. The germline gives CDR1 SNHLY, CDR2 FYNNEI. This CDR3 comprises 13 residues. Trimming shortened V by 3 bases and J by 2 bases, and 5 bases separated the two germline ends. The chain's CDR3 is CASSEEAGNTIYF. The CDR3 coding sequence is TGTGCCAGCAGTGAGGAGGCTGGAAACACCATATATTTT.

There are many counts of this clonotype. V gene TRBV7-2 combines with J gene TRBJ1-6; D is uncertain. CDR3 length: 13 residues. The germline CDR1 and CDR2 sequences are SGHTA and FQGNSA. Trimming cost V 5 bases and J 6 bases, with 8 bases left between them. The CDR3 nucleotides read TGTGCCAGCAGCCAGGAACGTAATTCACCCCTCCACTTT. Amino acids: CASSQERNSPLHF.

Concerning this clonotype itself: This could be a read error, since a much larger clone is one nucleotide away. The genes are TRBV20-1 and TRBJ2-5; D uncertain. Germline V gene lookup returns CDR1 DFQATT and CDR2 SNEGSKA (reference sequence). This CDR3 contains 14 residues. CDR3 protein: CSARLLGSTETQHF. The CDR3 coding sequence is TGCAGTGCTAGACTCCTTGGCAGTACGGAGACCCAGCACTTC.

In this sample, this clonotype turned up many times. The chain is built from TRBV25-1 and TRBJ1-1; D call uncertain. Trimming cost V 5 bases and J 5 bases, with 6 bases left between them. Germline V gene data show CDR1 as MGHDK and CDR2 as SYGVNS. This CDR3 comprises 11 residues. DNA of the CDR3: TGTGCCAGCAGTCGGATGACTGAAGCTTTCTTT. It yields the protein CASSRMTEAFF. Full variable domain (rest looked up from reference TRBV25-1 and TRBJ1-1): EADIYQTPRYLVIGTGKKITLECSQTMGHDKMYWYQQDPGMELHLIHYSYGVNSTEKGDLSSESTVSRIRTEHFPLTLESARPSHTSQYLCASSRMTEAFFGQGTRLTVV.

This chain connects TRBV7-6 to TRBJ2-7; 9 nucleotides match TRBD1. CDR3 length: 13 residues. V lost 5 bases and J lost 6; bases outside the gene matches: 5. CDR1 and CDR2 (germline): SGHVS, FNYEAQ. Written as DNA, the CDR3 is TGTGCCAGCAGCCGGGACAGGGCAAGCGAGCAGTACTTC. This codes for CASSRDRASEQYF.

In its sample, this clonotype was seen many times. The chain employs TRBV7-8 and TRBJ2-7; D is undetermined. The CDR3 length is 12 residues. CDR1 is SGHVS, CDR2 FQNEAQ, per germline. Trimming removed 0 bases from V and 6 bases from J, with 6 bases in between. The CDR3 DNA is TGTGCCAGCAGCTTAGCCGCTACCGAGCAGTACTTC. Translation: CASSLAATEQYF.

As to this clonotype: This may stem from a read error, because a much larger clone lies one nucleotide away. The chain recombines TRBV7-8 with TRBJ1-5; no clear D. This CDR3 contains 13 residues. CDR1 is SGHVS and CDR2 is FQNEAQ in the germline V gene. The CDR3 DNA sequence: TGCGCCGGCAGTGGTGACATTTATCAGCCCCAGCATTTT. This codes for CAGSGDIYQPQHF.

This clonotype was seen only a few times. The rearrangement uses TRBV12-3 or TRBV12-4 and TRBJ2-5; 7 bases match TRBD2. This CDR3 has 14 amino acids. Trimming took 2 bases from V and 12 from J; bases not matched to a gene: 12. The DNA of the CDR3 is TGTGCCAGCAGTTTAATAGGCGGGGAGGGACTTGAGTACTTC. This gives the protein CASSLIGGEGLEYF.

The chain joins TRBV14 to TRBJ1-2, with D unresolved. From germline, CDR1 is SGHDN and CDR2 FVKESK. The CDR3 has 14 residues. Trimming took 4 bases from V and 5 from J, leaving 14 bases between them. CDR3 bases: TGTGCCAGCAGCCCCTTCACGAATCCATATGGCTACACCTTC. This translates into CASSPFTNPYGYTF.

This clonotype appeared many times. The genes are TRBV20-1 and TRBJ1-6; no clear D. CDR1 and CDR2 from the germline V gene are DFQATT and SNEGSKA (reference sequence). The V end was cut by 1 base, the J end by 6 bases, with 10 bases between. The CDR3 sequence is 14 residues long. CDR3 bases: TGCAGTGCTAGAGTCGGGTCAGCTAATTCACCCCTCCACTTT. Translation gives CSARVGSANSPLHF.

V gene TRBV7-9 combines with J gene TRBJ2-2; 7 bases match TRBD2. This CDR3 is built from 16 residues. CDR1 SEHNR and CDR2 FQNEAQ come from the germline V gene (reference sequence). After removal of 0 bases from V and 5 bases from J, the junction contained 6 bases not matched to a gene. The DNA for the CDR3 is TGTGCCAGCAGCTTAGCCGCGGGAGCTGGGACCGGGGAGCTGTTTTTT. This encodes CASSLAAGAGTGELFF.

The chain links TRBV24-1 to TRBJ2-5, with TRBD2 matching over 9 bases. Germline CDR1 is KGHDR and CDR2 is SFDVKD. The CDR3 runs 14 residues. V lost 9 bases to trimming and J lost 4 bases; unmatched junction nucleotides: 8. CDR3 residues: CATSAGGPIETQYF. CDR3 coding DNA: TGTGCCACCTCTGCGGGAGGGCCAATAGAGACCCAGTACTTC.

The J gene is TRBJ2-7, the V gene TRBV7-9; D unclear. Germline loops: CDR1 SEHNR, CDR2 FQNEAQ (reference sequence). The CDR3 runs to 13 residues. Trimming stripped 5 bases from V and 8 bases from J, with 16 bases between. The CDR3, as DNA: TGTGCCAGCAGCCCCGAAGGGCATCCCCAGCAGTACTTC. Protein: CASSPEGHPQQYF.

This clonotype was detected only a few times. The V gene is TRBV5-1, the J gene TRBJ1-2, with 8 bases fitting TRBD1. V was pared by 4 bases and J by 2 bases, with 10 bases of the junction left unmatched. Germline V lookup: CDR1 SGHRS, CDR2 YFSETQ. This CDR3 is built from 16 residues. CDR3 sequence: CASSLTQGVSNYGYTF. CDR3 DNA: TGCGCCAGCAGCCTGACACAGGGGGTGTCGAACTATGGCTACACCTTC.

For the CDR3, the DNA is TGCAGCGCGAAGACAGGGACAGGGGAGCCCCAGCATTTT. It yields the protein CSAKTGTGEPQHF. V is TRBV29-1 and J is TRBJ1-5; the match to TRBD1 covers 10 bases. The length of the CDR3 is 13 residues. Trimming took 7 bases from V and 8 from J; bases not matched to a gene: 8. Germline lookup yields CDR1 SQVTM and CDR2 ANQGSEA.

V gene TRBV7-6 combines with J gene TRBJ1-5; unclear D gene. Trimming cost V 1 base and J 2 bases, with 12 bases left between them. Germline assignment: CDR1 SGHVS and CDR2 FNYEAQ. The CDR3 has 16 residues. CDR3 sequence: CASSLGQRYGNQPQHF. For the CDR3, the DNA is TGTGCCAGCAGCTTAGGGCAGAGGTATGGCAATCAGCCCCAGCATTTT.

The rearrangement uses TRBV7-2 and TRBJ1-1, with D perhaps TRBD1 (5 bases). Germline loops: CDR1 SGHTA, CDR2 FQGNSA. The CDR3 has 12 amino acids. The germline V and J ends were trimmed by 2 bases and 7 bases, with 8 bases remaining between them. The CDR3 DNA reads TGTGCCAGCAGCTTAACAGGCGATGAAGCTTTCTTT. Translation gives CASSLTGDEAFF.